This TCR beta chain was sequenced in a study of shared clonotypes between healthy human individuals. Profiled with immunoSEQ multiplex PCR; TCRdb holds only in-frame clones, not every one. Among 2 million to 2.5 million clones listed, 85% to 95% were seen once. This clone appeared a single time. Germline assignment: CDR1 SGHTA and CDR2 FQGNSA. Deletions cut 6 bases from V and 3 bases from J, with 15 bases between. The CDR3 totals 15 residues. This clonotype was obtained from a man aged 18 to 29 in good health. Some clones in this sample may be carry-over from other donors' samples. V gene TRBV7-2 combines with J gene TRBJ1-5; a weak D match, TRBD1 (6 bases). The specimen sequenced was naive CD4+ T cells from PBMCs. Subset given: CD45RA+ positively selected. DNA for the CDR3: TGTGCCAGCAGTTCGACAGGACTGCCCAATCAGCCCCAGCATTTT. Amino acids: CASSSTGLPNQPQHF.